Shown below are 20 T cell receptor beta chains from a single sample sequenced in a study of T cell changes during pregnancy in multiple sclerosis. Repertoires were generated with immunoSEQ multiplex PCR, while TCRdb's copy carries only in-frame clones and drops some. The data show around 55,000 clones, 93% seen once. This specimen consisted of CD8+ T cells from peripheral blood mononuclear cells, obtained in the second trimester of pregnancy. The source is a female donor with multiple sclerosis, enrolled in a pregnancy study.

In nucleotides, the CDR3 is TGTGCCAGCAGCTTAGCGGGAGGGACTAATGAGCAGTTCTTC. Its translation: CASSLAGGTNEQFF. The rearrangement joins TRBV11-2 to TRBJ2-1, with 8 bases matching TRBD2. Losses at the gene ends were 1 base for V and 7 bases for J; bases not matched to a gene: 3. The germline V gene encodes CDR1 SGHAT and CDR2 FQNNGV. The CDR3 has 14 amino acids.

The CDR3 here is CASSTSSGTYNEQFF. CDR3 coding DNA: TGTGCCAGTAGTACCTCTAGCGGGACCTACAATGAGCAGTTCTTC. The rearrangement joins TRBV19 to TRBJ2-1; 9 bases match TRBD2. Looked up from germline, CDR1 is LNHDA and CDR2 is SQIVND (reference sequence). CDR3 length equals 15 residues. J was trimmed by 2 bases and V by 4 bases; bases with no gene match: 3.

A single count supports this clone. The rearrangement uses TRBV10-1 and TRBJ1-1; TRBD1 matches at 8 bases. After removal of 6 bases from V and 10 bases from J, the junction contained 13 bases not matched to a gene. Germline V gene sequence: CDR1 WNHNN, CDR2 SYGVQD (reference sequence). The CDR3 loop spans 14 amino acids. The CDR3 region has the DNA TGCGCCAGCAGCCCAACCACAGGGGGTGTAGGAGCTTTCTTT. Translation gives CASSPTTGGVGAFF.

V is TRBV28 and J is TRBJ2-1; 8 positions match TRBD1. With 8 bases clipped from V and 3 bases from J, the junction kept 12 bases outside the gene matches. CDR1 is MDHEN, CDR2 SYDVKM, per germline. This CDR3 contains 16 residues. DNA for the CDR3: TGTGCCAGCCTGGGACAGGCCAGGATCTTCTACAATGAGCAGTTCTTC. This encodes CASLGQARIFYNEQFF.

The J gene is TRBJ2-7, the V gene TRBV27; D perhaps matches TRBD2 (5 bases). Trimming shortened V by 5 bases and J by 7 bases, and 21 bases separated the two germline ends. The CDR3 length is 15 residues. Germline CDR1 MNHEY, CDR2 SMNVEV (reference sequence). CDR3 DNA: TGTGCCAGCAGTCAGTCCTATACTAGACTGTATGAGCAGTACTTC. Protein sequence: CASSQSYTRLYEQYF.

This rearrangement joins TRBV29-1 to TRBJ2-4; D might be TRBD2 (6 bases). Per germline, CDR1 SQVTM and CDR2 ANQGSEA. The CDR3 totals 14 residues. V was pared by 4 bases and J by 3 bases, with 13 bases between. This chain's CDR3 is CSVVGGARKNIQYF. CDR3 nucleotide sequence: TGCAGCGTTGTTGGCGGGGCCCGCAAAAACATTCAGTACTTC.

The V and J genes are TRBV19 and TRBJ2-7; TRBD2 matches 8 bases. This CDR3 contains 14 residues. Germline V gives CDR1 LNHDA, CDR2 SQIVND (reference sequence). With V trimmed by 5 bases and J by 2 bases, 5 bases remained unmatched. CDR3 residues: CASSDRGGPYEQYF. CDR3 bases: TGTGCCAGTAGTGATCGGGGGGGCCCCTACGAGCAGTACTTC.

The chain joins TRBV5-5 to TRBJ2-1; maybe TRBD1 (6 bases). Trimming stripped 3 bases from V and 6 bases from J, with 13 bases between. CDR1 is SGHKS, CDR2 YYEKEE, per germline (reference sequence). The CDR3 is made up of 14 amino acids. In DNA form, the CDR3 reads TGTGCCAGCAGCTGGGACACGGATATCAATGAGCAGTTCTTC. Translated, it gives CASSWDTDINEQFF. Full variable domain (missing parts from reference TRBV5-5 and TRBJ2-1): DAGVTQSPTHLIKTRGQQVTLRCSPISGHKSVSWYQQVLGQGPQFIFQYYEKEERGRGNFPDRFSARQFPNYSSELNVNALLLGDSALYLCASSWDTDINEQFFGPGTRLTVL.

The CDR3 reads CASGTLSGSIYEQYF. CDR3 sequence (DNA): TGTGCTAGTGGCACCTTGAGCGGGAGTATCTACGAGCAGTACTTC. The chain joins TRBV12-5 to TRBJ2-7, with 8 bases matching TRBD2. The V gene end was trimmed by 6 bases and the J gene end by 3 bases; junction bases not matched to a gene: 10. The CDR3 runs to 15 residues. The V gene's germline CDR1 is LGHNT and CDR2 FRNRAP.

This chain connects TRBV27 to TRBJ1-4; no definite D call. The germline CDR1 and CDR2 sequences are MNHEY and SMNVEV (reference sequence). Deletions cut 2 bases from V and 15 bases from J, with 10 bases between. The CDR3 loop spans 11 amino acids. The CDR3 nucleotides read TGTGCCAGCAGTTTAGACCGAACTATGTTTTTT. It encodes CASSLDRTMFF. Combining the CDR3 with reference TRBV27 and TRBJ1-4 gives the whole variable domain EAQVTQNPRYLITVTGKKLTVTCSQNMNHEYMSWYRQDPGLGLRQIYYSMNVEVTDKGDVPEGYKVSRKEKRNFPLILESPSPNQTSLYFCASSLDRTMFFGSGTQLSVL.

The chain links TRBV7-9 to TRBJ1-1; weak D call: TRBD1 (5 bases). The V and J ends lost 1 base and 0 bases respectively, with 15 bases between them. This CDR3 has 17 residues. Germline loops: CDR1 SEHNR, CDR2 FQNEAQ (reference sequence). CDR3 in amino acids: CASSLDPGFLLNTEAFF. The CDR3 DNA sequence: TGTGCCAGCAGCTTAGACCCAGGGTTTTTATTGAACACTGAAGCTTTCTTT.

The chain uses TRBV11-3 and TRBJ2-3, with D tentatively TRBD1 (5 bases). Germline V gene data show CDR1 as SGHNT and CDR2 as YENEEA. V lost 2 bases, J lost 6 bases, and 9 bases lay in between. The CDR3 has 13 residues. The CDR3 is CASSLTGPDTQYF. The CDR3 bases are TGTGCCAGCAGCTTAACAGGACCTGATACGCAGTATTTT.

V usage is TRBV9 and J usage is TRBJ1-2; no clear D. This CDR3 has 17 residues. Germline lookup yields CDR1 SGDLS and CDR2 YYNGEE. V dropped 0 bases and J dropped 5 bases, with 20 bases sitting between them. The CDR3 protein is CASSVERPALLSYGYTF. The CDR3, as DNA: TGTGCCAGCAGCGTAGAAAGGCCAGCGCTCTTGTCATATGGCTACACCTTC.

The chain couples TRBV19 to TRBJ1-1; D is undetermined. The CDR3 totals 14 residues. The V end was cut by 3 bases, the J end by 3 bases, with 11 bases between. Germline V gene lookup returns CDR1 LNHDA and CDR2 SQIVND (reference sequence). CDR3: CASSIEVLDTEAFF. CDR3 DNA sequence: TGTGCCAGTAGTATCGAGGTTTTGGACACTGAAGCTTTCTTT.

The chain couples TRBV19 to TRBJ2-2, with TRBD1 matching 7 bases. Trimming cost V 6 bases and J 3 bases; bases outside gene matches: 10. The CDR3 length is 16 residues. Germline V gene data show CDR1 as LNHDA and CDR2 as SQIVND (reference sequence). This CDR3 is CASSILRQGDTGELFF. The CDR3 DNA sequence: TGTGCCAGTAGCATTCTTCGACAGGGCGACACCGGGGAGCTGTTTTTT.

The chain employs TRBV5-5 and TRBJ2-7; 7 positions agree with TRBD1. CDR3 length equals 13 residues. Germline V gene lookup returns CDR1 SGHKS and CDR2 YYEKEE (reference sequence). V was pared by 4 bases and J by 7 bases, with 8 bases of the junction left unmatched. The CDR3 loop is CASSRDRVLEQYF. The CDR3 nucleotides are TGTGCCAGCAGCCGTGACAGGGTTTTAGAGCAGTACTTC.

This chain connects TRBV13 to TRBJ2-1; D unclear. Germline values: CDR1 PRHDT, CDR2 FYEKMQ (reference sequence). The CDR3 spans 12 residues. Trimming shortened V by 7 bases and J by 9 bases, and 13 bases separated the two germline ends. CDR3 sequence reads: CASTPDSGEQFF. The CDR3 DNA is TGTGCCAGCACCCCAGATTCTGGTGAGCAGTTCTTC.

The V and J genes are TRBV5-1 and TRBJ2-1, with TRBD2 matching 9 bases. Losses at the gene ends were 0 bases for V and 6 bases for J; bases not matched to a gene: 7. Germline CDR1 reads SGHRS; CDR2 reads YFSETQ. The CDR3 spans 16 residues. The CDR3 reads CASSLEGGGAGNEQFF. CDR3 DNA: TGCGCCAGCAGCTTGGAGGGCGGGGGGGCCGGCAATGAGCAGTTCTTC.

The gene calls are TRBV9 and TRBJ1-5, with D hard to call. Trimming removed 0 bases at V and 7 bases at J, with 8 bases between. This CDR3 contains 13 residues. The germline V gene encodes CDR1 SGDLS and CDR2 YYNGEE. The CDR3 DNA reads TGTGCCAGCAGCGTAGAGCCGGGACAGCCCCAGCATTTT. Translated: CASSVEPGQPQHF.

The rearrangement joins TRBV5-1 to TRBJ1-5, with TRBD1 matching over 8 bases. This CDR3 contains 16 residues. CDR1 and CDR2 from the germline V gene are SGHRS and YFSETQ. V lost 4 bases to trimming and J lost 0 bases; unmatched junction nucleotides: 6. Here the CDR3 DNA reads TGCGCCAGCAGCACACCGACAGGGGATAGCAATCAGCCCCAGCATTTT. Translation gives CASSTPTGDSNQPQHF.